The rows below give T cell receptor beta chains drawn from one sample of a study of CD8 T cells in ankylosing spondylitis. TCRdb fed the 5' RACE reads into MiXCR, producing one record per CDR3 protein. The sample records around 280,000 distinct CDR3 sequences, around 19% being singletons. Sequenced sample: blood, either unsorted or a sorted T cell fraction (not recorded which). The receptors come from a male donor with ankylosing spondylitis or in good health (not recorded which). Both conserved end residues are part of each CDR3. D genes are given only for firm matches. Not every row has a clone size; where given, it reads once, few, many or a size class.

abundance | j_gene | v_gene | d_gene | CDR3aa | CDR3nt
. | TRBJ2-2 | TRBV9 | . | CASSVHGGVAAGTGELFF | TGTGCCAGCAGCGTACATGGCGGAGTAGCGGCCGGCACCGGGGAGCTGTTTTTT
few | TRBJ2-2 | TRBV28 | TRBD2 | CASSLLTSGGAKTGELFF | TGTGCCAGCAGTTTATTGACTAGCGGGGGGGCAAAAACCGGGGAGCTGTTTTTT
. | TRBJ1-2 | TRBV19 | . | CASSTPGGFNYGYTF | TGTGCCAGTAGTACCCCCGGAGGGTTTAACTATGGCTACACCTTC
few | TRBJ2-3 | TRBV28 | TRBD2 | CASSSPGLAGGRDTQYF | TGTGCCAGCAGTTCCCCGGGACTAGCGGGAGGCCGAGATACGCAGTATTTT
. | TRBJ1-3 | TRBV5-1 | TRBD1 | CASSRDSGNTIYF | TGCGCCAGCAGCAGGGACAGTGGAAACACCATATATTTT
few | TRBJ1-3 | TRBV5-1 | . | CASSWGAGSGNTIYF | TGCGCCAGCAGCTGGGGAGCCGGCTCTGGAAACACCATATATTTT
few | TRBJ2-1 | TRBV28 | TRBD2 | CASRERETYNEQFF | TGTGCCAGCAGAGAGCGGGAGACCTACAATGAGCAGTTCTTC
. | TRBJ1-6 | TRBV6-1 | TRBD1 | CASTGQGNNSPLHF | TGTGCCAGCACCGGACAGGGGAATAATTCACCCCTCCACTTT
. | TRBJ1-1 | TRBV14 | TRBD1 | CASSPWTGLAEAFF | TGTGCCAGCAGCCCTTGGACAGGTCTGGCTGAAGCTTTCTTT
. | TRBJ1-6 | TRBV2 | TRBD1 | CACSSGQGVMDNSPLHF | TGTGCCTGCAGCTCCGGACAGGGGGTCATGGATAATTCACCCCTCCACTTT
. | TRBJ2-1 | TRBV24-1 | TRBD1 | CATSDSRDRGYNEQFF | TGTGCCACCAGTGATTCACGGGACAGGGGCTACAATGAGCAGTTCTTC
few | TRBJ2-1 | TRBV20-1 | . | CSAFPPRDMGNEQFF | TGCAGTGCCTTCCCTCCCAGGGACATGGGGAATGAGCAGTTCTTC
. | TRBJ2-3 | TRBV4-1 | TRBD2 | CASSQMRGADTQYF | TGCGCCAGCAGCCAGATGCGGGGGGCAGATACGCAGTATTTT
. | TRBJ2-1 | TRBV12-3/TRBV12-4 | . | CASREGLYNEQFF | TGTGCCAGCAGGGAGGGACTCTACAATGAGCAGTTCTTC
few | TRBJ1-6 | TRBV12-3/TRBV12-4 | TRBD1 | CASSTGEGSPLHF | TGTGCCAGCAGTACAGGGGAGGGTTCACCCCTCCACTTT
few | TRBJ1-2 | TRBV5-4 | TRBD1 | CASSTRDRVGGYTF | TGTGCCAGCAGCACCCGGGACAGGGTCGGTGGCTACACCTTC
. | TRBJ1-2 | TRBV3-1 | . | CASSEPGRIYGYTF | TGTGCCAGCAGTGAACCCGGACGGATCTATGGCTACACCTTC
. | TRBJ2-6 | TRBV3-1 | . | CASSQGTTGYRGANVLTF | TGTGCCAGCAGCCAAGGGACCACAGGGTATAGGGGGGCCAACGTCCTGACTTTC
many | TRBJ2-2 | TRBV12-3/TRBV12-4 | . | CASSFPRESGELFF | TGTGCCAGCAGTTTTCCTAGGGAGTCCGGGGAGCTGTTTTTT
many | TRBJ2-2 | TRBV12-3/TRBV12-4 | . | CASSLVTGLNTGELFF | TGTGCCAGCAGTTTAGTTACGGGCCTGAACACCGGGGAGCTGTTTTTT
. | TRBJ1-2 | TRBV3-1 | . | CASSQDPAYGYTF | TGTGCCAGCAGCCAAGACCCAGCCTATGGCTACACCTTC
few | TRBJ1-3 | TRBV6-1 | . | CASSFVDVGQSAGNTIYF | TGTGCCAGCAGCTTCGTCGACGTTGGACAGTCGGCTGGAAACACCATATATTTT
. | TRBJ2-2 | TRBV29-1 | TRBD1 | CSAGQDPGELFF | TGCAGCGCCGGACAGGACCCCGGGGAGCTGTTTTTT
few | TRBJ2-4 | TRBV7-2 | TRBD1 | CASSPGTGLAKNIQYF | TGTGCCAGCAGCCCCGGGACAGGGTTAGCCAAAAACATTCAGTACTTC
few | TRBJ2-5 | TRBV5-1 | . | CASSLAKTQETQYF | TGCGCCAGCAGCTTGGCAAAGACGCAAGAGACCCAGTACTTC
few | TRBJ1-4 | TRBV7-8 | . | CASSFPGVNEKLFF | TGTGCCAGCAGCTTCCCAGGGGTTAATGAAAAACTGTTTTTT
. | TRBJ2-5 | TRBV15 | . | CATSRPADQETQYF | TGTGCCACCAGCAGACCCGCAGACCAAGAGACCCAGTACTTC
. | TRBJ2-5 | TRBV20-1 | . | CSATTDSGTQETQYF | TGCAGTGCGACTACTGACTCCGGGACCCAAGAGACCCAGTACTTC
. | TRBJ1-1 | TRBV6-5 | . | CATLDTLGGAFF | TGTGCCACCTTGGACACACTGGGGGGAGCTTTCTTT
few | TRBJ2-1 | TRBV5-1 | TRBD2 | CASSFGGLSDEQFF | TGCGCCAGCAGCTTCGGGGGACTATCTGATGAGCAGTTCTTC
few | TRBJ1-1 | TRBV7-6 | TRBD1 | CASTQGGNTEAFF | TGTGCCAGCACCCAGGGGGGGAACACTGAAGCTTTCTTT
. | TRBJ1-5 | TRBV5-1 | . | CASSSGESNQPQHF | TGCGCCAGCAGCTCAGGGGAGAGCAATCAGCCCCAGCATTTT
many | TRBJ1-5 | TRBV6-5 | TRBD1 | CASSYQTGMLNQPQHF | TGTGCCAGCAGTTACCAGACAGGGATGTTGAATCAGCCCCAGCATTTT
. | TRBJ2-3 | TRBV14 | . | CASSRVGGTDTQYF | TGTGCCAGCAGCCGAGTCGGGGGCACAGATACGCAGTATTTT
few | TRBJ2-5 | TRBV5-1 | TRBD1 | CASSSGQGASETQYF | TGCGCCAGCAGCTCCGGACAGGGGGCGAGCGAGACCCAGTACTTC
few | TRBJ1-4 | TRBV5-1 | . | CASSLSRGSEKLFF | TGCGCCAGCAGCTTGAGCAGGGGATCTGAAAAACTGTTTTTT